This passage covers 5 T cell receptor beta chains from one sample sequenced in a study of cytomegalovirus exposure and HLA in healthy donors. A multiplex PCR was run with 60 Vbeta primers and 13 Jbeta primers. Clones were sequenced by immunoSEQ multiplex PCR, and TCRdb holds only the in-frame ones, with some missing. The profile covers about 150,000 clones, with roughly 82% appearing a single time and 6.5% to 7.5% taken by the ten largest. What was sequenced was PBMCs. All receptors derive from a woman aged 50 to 65 in good health and CMV-seropositive.

V and J are TRBV6-5 and TRBJ2-7, with 8 bases identical to TRBD1. This CDR3 has 13 amino acids. Germline V lookup: CDR1 MNHEY, CDR2 SVGAGI. With 4 bases clipped from V and 3 bases from J, the junction kept 2 bases outside the gene matches. CDR3 coding DNA: TGTGCCAGCAGTTGGGGACAGGACTACGAGCAGTACTTC. Its protein is CASSWGQDYEQYF.

J is TRBJ1-2 and V is TRBV6-6, with D hard to call. In germline, CDR1 is MNHNY, CDR2 SVGAGI (reference sequence). The ends were cut back, 5 bases at V and 7 bases at J, with 17 bases in the middle. This CDR3 is built from 14 residues. The CDR3 nucleotides read TGTGCCAGCAGTAAAGAGGAGGGCCGGGGTGGCTACACCTTC. It encodes CASSKEEGRGGYTF.

The chain has TRBV9 and TRBJ1-3; D gene uncertain. Trimming took 4 bases from V and 0 from J, leaving 5 bases between them. Germline assignment: CDR1 SGDLS and CDR2 YYNGEE. This CDR3 spans 13 amino acids. DNA for the CDR3: TGTGCCAGCAGCCTGAGCTCTGGAAACACCATATATTTT. Translation gives CASSLSSGNTIYF.

The chain is built from TRBV18 and TRBJ2-1; 8 nucleotides agree with TRBD1. V lost 4 bases and J lost 12; bases outside the gene matches: 14. Germline V gene sequence: CDR1 KGHSH, CDR2 LQKENI. The CDR3 length is 15 residues. CDR3 protein: CASSQGTGAEILQFF. The CDR3 region has the DNA TGTGCCAGCTCACAGGGGACAGGAGCCGAAATTTTGCAGTTCTTC.

This sequence joins TRBV30 and TRBJ2-7, with 11 nucleotides matching TRBD1. V lost 3 bases, J lost 6 bases, and 7 bases stayed unmatched. The CDR3 is 14 residues long. CDR1 is GTSNPN, CDR2 SVGIG, per germline (reference sequence). The chain's CDR3 is CAWRGTGGWGEQYF. As DNA, the CDR3 is TGTGCCTGGAGGGGGACAGGGGGTTGGGGCGAGCAGTACTTC.